The entry below describes one TCR beta chain. Its antigen is currently unknown. The sample comes from a study of cytomegalovirus exposure and HLA in healthy donors. Study-wide context: Drawn from HLA-typed donors, 65 million to 100 million unique TCRs were held in an early data release.

In the PCR, 60 Vbeta and 13 Jbeta primers were used. TCRdb keeps only in-frame clones here, not all; method: immunoSEQ multiplex PCR. The sample holds some 48,000 clones. CDR3 length: 14 residues. Germline V lookup: CDR1 MDHEN, CDR2 SYDVKM. The V gene lost 9 bases and the J gene lost 10 bases, with 22 bases spanning the gap. General study points: Common viral pathogens seemed, in a later analysis, to connect with several of the most significant clusters.

The rearrangement uses TRBV28 and TRBJ2-1, with a possible D match to TRBD2 (6 bases). The receptor was isolated from a male donor in good health and CMV-seropositive. The sample comprised PBMCs. For the CDR3, the DNA is TGTGCCAGTTCCCGGGGGACCTCTCTCGTGGAGCAGTTCTTC. Residues: CASSRGTSLVEQFF.